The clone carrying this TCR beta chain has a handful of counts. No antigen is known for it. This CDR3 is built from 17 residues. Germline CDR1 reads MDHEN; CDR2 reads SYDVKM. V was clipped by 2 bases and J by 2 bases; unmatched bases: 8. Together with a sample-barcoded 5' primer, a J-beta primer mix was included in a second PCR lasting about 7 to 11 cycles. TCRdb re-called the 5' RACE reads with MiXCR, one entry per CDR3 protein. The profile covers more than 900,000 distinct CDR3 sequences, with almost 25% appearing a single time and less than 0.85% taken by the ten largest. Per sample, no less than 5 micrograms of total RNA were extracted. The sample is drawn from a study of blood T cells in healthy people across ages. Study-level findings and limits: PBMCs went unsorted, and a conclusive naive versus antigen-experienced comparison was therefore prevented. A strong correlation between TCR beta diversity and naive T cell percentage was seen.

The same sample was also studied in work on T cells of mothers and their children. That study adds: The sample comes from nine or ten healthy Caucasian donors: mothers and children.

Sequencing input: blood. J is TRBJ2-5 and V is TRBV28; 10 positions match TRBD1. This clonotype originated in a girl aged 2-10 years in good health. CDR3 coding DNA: TGTGCCAGCAGTTTAGTCGTGACAGGGGGCTTTCAAGAGACCCAGTACTTC. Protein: CASSLVVTGGFQETQYF.